This T cell receptor (beta chain) was retrieved from a study of CD8+ T cells in alopecia areata. Trimming left V 7 bases short and J 2 bases short, with 3 bases between. Germline CDR1 reads LNHDA; CDR2 reads SQIVND (reference sequence). The CDR3 is made up of 12 amino acids. Extraction of RNA preceded its reverse transcription into cDNA, which served as the sequencing template. The assay was immunoSEQ multiplex PCR, and TCRdb's table has in-frame clones only and misses some. The sample consists of some 110,000 clones, 55% to 65% of them appearing once. Details on this clone: Its antigen is as yet unknown.

Findings and limits, study-wide: When scalp samples are sequenced, resident alphabeta T cells of normal skin are also captured. Clarity of TCR sharing across patients fell short of that in mice, possibly HLA-related. Lesional scalp, notably in alopecia totalis/universalis, had clonality above that of normal scalp.

Cell sorting on a FACSAria was used to separate CD4+ and CD8+ T cells from the PBMCs. The V and J genes are TRBV19 and TRBJ2-6; the D is unclear. Sequencing was performed on CD4+ T cells sorted from blood. The sequence was obtained from a human donor in good health. CDR3 nucleotides: TGTGCCAGTACCGCTGGGGCCAACGTCCTGACTTTC. Its protein is CASTAGANVLTF.